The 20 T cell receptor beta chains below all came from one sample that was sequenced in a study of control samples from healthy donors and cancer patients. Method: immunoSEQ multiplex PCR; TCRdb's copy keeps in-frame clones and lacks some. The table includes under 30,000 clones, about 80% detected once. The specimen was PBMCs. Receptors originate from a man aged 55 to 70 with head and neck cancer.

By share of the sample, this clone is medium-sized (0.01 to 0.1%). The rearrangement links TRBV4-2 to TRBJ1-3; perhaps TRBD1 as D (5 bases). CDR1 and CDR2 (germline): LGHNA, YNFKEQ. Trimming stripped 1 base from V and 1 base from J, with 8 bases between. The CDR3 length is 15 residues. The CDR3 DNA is TGTGCCAGCAGCCAAGGGGAGGGGTCTGGAAACACCATATATTTT. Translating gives CASSQGEGSGNTIYF.

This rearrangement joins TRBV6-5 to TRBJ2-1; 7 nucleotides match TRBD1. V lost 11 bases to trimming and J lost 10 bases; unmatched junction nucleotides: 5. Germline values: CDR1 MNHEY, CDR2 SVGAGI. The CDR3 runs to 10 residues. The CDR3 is CADRDREQFF. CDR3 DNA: TGTGCCGACAGGGATAGGGAGCAGTTCTTC.

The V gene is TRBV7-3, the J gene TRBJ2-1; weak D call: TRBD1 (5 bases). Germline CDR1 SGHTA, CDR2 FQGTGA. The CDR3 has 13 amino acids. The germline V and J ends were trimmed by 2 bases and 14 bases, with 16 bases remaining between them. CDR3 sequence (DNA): TGTGCCAGCAGCTTAGCTAGGGGCCTTGATAAGTTCTTC. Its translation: CASSLARGLDKFF.

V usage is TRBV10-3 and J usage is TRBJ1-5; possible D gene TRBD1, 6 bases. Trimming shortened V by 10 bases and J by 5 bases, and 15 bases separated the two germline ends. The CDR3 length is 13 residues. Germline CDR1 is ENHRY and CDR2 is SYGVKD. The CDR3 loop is CASQGHLDQPQHF. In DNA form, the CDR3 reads TGTGCCAGCCAGGGACACCTAGATCAGCCCCAGCATTTT.

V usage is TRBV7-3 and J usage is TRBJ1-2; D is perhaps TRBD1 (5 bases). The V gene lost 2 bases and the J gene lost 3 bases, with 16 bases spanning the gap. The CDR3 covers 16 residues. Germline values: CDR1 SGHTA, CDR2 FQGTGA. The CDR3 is CASSLGSPGRDYGYTF. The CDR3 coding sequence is TGTGCCAGCAGCTTAGGCTCCCCCGGCAGGGACTATGGCTACACCTTC.

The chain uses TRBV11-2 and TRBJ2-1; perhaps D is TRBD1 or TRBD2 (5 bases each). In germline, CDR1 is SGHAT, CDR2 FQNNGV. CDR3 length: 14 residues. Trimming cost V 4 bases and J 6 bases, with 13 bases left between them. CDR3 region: CASSYRDHLNEQFF. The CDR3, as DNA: TGTGCCAGCAGCTACCGGGACCACCTCAATGAGCAGTTCTTC.

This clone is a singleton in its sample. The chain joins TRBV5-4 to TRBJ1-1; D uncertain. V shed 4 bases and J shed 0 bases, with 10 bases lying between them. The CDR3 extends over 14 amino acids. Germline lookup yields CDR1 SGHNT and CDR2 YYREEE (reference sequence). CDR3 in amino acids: CASSPGILNTEAFF. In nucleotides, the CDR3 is TGTGCCAGCAGCCCTGGGATTCTGAACACTGAAGCTTTCTTT.

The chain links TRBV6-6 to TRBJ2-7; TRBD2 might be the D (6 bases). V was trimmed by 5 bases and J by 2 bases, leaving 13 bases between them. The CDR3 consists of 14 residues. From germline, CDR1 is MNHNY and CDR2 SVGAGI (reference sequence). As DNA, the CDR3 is TGTGCCAGCAGTCTCCGGGACTCAGCCTACGAGCAGTACTTC. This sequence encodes CASSLRDSAYEQYF.

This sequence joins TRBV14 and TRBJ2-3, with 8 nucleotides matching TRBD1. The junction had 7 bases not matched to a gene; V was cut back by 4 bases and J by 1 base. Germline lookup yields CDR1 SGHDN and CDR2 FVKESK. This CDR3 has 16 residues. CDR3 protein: CASSLLPGQGTDTQYF. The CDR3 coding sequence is TGTGCCAGCAGCCTACTTCCGGGACAGGGCACAGATACGCAGTATTTT. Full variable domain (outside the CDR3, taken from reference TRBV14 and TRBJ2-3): EAGVTQFPSHSVIEKGQTVTLRCDPISGHDNLYWYRRVMGKEIKFLLHFVKESKQDESGMPNNRFLAERTGGTYSTLKVQPAELEDSGVYFCASSLLPGQGTDTQYFGPGTRLTVL.

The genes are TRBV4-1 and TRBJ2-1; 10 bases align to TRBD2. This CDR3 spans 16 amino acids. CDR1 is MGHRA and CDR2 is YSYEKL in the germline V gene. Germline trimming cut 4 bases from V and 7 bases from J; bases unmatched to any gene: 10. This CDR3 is CASSPSGTSVWNEQFF. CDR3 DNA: TGCGCCAGCAGCCCCTCAGGGACTAGCGTTTGGAATGAGCAGTTCTTC.

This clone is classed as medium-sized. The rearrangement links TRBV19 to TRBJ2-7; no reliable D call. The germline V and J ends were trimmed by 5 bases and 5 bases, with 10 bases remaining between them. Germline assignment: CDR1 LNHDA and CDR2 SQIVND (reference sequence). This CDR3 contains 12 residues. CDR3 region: CASSLVGHEQYF. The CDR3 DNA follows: TGTGCCAGTAGTTTGGTGGGCCACGAGCAGTACTTC. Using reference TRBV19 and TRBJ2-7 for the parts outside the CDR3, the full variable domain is DGGITQSPKYLFRKEGQNVTLSCEQNLNHDAMYWYRQDPGQGLRLIYYSQIVNDFQKGDIAEGYSVSREKKESFPLTVTSAQKNPTAFYLCASSLVGHEQYFGPGTRLTVT.

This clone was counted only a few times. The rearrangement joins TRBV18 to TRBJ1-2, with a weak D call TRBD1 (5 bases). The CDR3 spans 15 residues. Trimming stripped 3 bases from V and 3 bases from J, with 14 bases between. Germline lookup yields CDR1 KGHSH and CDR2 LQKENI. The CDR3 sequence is CASSPPERDYYGYTF. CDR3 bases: TGTGCCAGCTCACCTCCTGAGCGGGACTACTATGGCTACACCTTC.

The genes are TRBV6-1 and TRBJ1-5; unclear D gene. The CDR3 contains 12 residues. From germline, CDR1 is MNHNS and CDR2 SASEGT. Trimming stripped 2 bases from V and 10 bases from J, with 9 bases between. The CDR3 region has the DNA TGTGCCAGCAGTGAACCTGGCCCCCCCCAGCATTTT. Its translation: CASSEPGPPQHF.

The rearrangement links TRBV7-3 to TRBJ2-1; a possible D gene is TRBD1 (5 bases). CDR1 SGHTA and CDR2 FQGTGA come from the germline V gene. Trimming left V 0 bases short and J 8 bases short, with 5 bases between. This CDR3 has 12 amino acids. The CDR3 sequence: CASSLTGHEQFF. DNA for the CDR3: TGTGCCAGCAGCTTAACGGGGCATGAGCAGTTCTTC.

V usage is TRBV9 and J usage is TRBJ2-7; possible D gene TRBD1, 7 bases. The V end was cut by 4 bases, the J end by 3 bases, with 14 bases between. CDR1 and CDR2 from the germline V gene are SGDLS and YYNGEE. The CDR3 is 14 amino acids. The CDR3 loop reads CASSQGGPLYEQYF. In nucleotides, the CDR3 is TGTGCCAGCAGCCAGGGGGGCCCTCTCTACGAGCAGTACTTC.

The CDR3 sequence: CAISAGQGPGELFF. In DNA, the CDR3 is TGTGCCATCAGTGCCGGACAGGGACCCGGGGAGCTGTTTTTT. The chain carries TRBV10-3 and TRBJ2-2; 8 bases align to TRBD1. J was trimmed by 6 bases and V by 4 bases; bases with no gene match: 4. Per the germline V gene, CDR1 is ENHRY and CDR2 is SYGVKD. The CDR3 length is 14 residues.

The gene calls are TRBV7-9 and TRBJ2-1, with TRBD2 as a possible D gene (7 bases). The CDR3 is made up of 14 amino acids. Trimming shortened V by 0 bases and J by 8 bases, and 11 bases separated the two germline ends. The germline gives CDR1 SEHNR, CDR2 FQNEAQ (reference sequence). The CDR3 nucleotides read TGTGCCAGCAGCTTAGCGGGAGGGGGGCATGAGCAGTTCTTC. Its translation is CASSLAGGGHEQFF.

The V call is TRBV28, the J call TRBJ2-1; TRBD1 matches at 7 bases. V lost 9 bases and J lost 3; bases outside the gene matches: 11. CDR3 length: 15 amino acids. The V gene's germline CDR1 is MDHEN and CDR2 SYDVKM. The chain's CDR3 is CASKLVTGYYNEQFF. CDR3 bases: TGTGCCAGTAAGCTCGTGACAGGGTACTACAATGAGCAGTTCTTC.

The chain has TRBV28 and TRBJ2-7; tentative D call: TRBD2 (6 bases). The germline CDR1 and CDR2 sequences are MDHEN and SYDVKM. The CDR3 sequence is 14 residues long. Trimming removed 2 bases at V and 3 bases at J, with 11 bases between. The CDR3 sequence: CASSLQGGNYEQYF. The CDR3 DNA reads TGTGCCAGCAGTTTACAAGGAGGGAACTACGAGCAGTACTTC.

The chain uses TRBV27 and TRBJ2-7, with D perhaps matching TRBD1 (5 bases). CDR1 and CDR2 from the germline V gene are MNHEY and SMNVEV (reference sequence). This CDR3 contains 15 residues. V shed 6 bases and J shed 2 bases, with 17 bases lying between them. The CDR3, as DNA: TGTGCCAGCAGGGGGTGGCAGGGTGGCACCTACGAGCAGTACTTC. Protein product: CASRGWQGGTYEQYF.